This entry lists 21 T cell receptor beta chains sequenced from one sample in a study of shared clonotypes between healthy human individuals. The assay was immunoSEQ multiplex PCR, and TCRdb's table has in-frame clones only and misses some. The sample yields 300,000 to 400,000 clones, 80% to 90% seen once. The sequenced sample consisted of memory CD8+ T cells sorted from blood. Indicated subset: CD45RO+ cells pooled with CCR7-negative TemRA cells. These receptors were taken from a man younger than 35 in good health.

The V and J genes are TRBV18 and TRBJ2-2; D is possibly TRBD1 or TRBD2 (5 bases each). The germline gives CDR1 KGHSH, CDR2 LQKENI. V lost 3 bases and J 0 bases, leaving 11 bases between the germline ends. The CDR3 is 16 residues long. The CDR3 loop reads CASSPGLGANTGELFF. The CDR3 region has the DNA TGTGCCAGCTCACCCGGCTTGGGGGCGAACACCGGGGAGCTGTTTTTT.

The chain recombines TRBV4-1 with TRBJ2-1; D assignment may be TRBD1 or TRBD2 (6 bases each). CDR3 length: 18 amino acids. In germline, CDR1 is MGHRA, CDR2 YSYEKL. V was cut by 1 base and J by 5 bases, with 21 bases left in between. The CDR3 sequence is CASSQASKGGSPNNEQFF. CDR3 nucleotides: TGCGCCAGCAGCCAAGCTTCAAAGGGGGGATCCCCGAACAATGAGCAGTTCTTC.

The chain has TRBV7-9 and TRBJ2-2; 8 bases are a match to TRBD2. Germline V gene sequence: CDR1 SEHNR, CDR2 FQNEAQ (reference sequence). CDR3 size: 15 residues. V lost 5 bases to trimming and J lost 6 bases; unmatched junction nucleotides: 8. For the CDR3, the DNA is TGTGCCAGCAGCCCCCCCAGCGGGAGTTCCGGGGAGCTGTTTTTT. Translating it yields CASSPPSGSSGELFF. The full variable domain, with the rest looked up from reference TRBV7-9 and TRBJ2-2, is DTGVSQNPRHKITKRGQNVTFRCDPISEHNRLYWYRQTLGQGPEFLTYFQNEAQLEKSRLLSDRFSAERPKGSFSTLEIQRTEQGDSAMYLCASSPPSGSSGELFFGEGSRLTVL.

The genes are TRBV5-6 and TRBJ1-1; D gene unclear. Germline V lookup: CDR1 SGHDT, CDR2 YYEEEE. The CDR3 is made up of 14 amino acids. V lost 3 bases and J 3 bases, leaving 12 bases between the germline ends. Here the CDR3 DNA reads TGTGCCAGCAGCTCGACACGGGTGGACACTGAAGCTTTCTTT. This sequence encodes CASSSTRVDTEAFF.

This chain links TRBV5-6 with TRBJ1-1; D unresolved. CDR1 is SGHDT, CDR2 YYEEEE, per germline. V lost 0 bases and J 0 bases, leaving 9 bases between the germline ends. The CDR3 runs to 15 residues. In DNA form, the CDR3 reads TGTGCCAGCAGCTTGGACCCGGGGATGAACACTGAAGCTTTCTTT. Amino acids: CASSLDPGMNTEAFF.

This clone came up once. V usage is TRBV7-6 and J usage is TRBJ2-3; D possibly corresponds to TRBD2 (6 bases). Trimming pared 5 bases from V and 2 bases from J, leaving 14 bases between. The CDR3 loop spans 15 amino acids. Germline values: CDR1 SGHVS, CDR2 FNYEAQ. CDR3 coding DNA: TGTGCCAGCAGCCTGTCGCGGGGTTCCACAGATACGCAGTATTTT. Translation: CASSLSRGSTDTQYF.

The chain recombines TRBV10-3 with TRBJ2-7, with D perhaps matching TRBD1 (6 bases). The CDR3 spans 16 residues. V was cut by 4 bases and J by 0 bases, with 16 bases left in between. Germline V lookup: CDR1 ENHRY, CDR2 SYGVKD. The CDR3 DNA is TGTGCCATCAGTGGAATGGTGGCAGGGGACTCCTACGAGCAGTACTTC. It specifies CAISGMVAGDSYEQYF.

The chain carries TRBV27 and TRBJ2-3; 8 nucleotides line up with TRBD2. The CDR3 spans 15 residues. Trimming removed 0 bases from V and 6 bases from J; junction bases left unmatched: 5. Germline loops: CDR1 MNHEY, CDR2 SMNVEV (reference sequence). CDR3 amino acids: CASSLSRGAPDTQYF. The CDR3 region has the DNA TGTGCCAGCAGTTTATCGCGGGGGGCGCCGGATACGCAGTATTTT.

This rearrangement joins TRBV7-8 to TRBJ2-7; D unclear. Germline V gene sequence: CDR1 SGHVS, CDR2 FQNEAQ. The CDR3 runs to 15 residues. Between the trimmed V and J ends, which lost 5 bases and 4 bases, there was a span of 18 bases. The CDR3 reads CASSPTGPSLYEQYF. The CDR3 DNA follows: TGTGCCAGCAGCCCTACCGGACCTTCCTTGTACGAGCAGTACTTC.

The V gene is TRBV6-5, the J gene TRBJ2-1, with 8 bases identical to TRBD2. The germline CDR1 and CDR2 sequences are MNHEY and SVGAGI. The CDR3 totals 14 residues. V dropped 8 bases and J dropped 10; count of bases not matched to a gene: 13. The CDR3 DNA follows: TGTGCCAGCGGCTTAGCGGGACCCTTCGGGGAGCAGTTCTTC. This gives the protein CASGLAGPFGEQFF.

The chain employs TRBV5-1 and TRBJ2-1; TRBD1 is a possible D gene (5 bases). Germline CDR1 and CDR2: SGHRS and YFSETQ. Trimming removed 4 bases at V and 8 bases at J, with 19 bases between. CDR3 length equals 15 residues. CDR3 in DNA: TGCGCCAGCAGCATCAGGGCCATGCGGCCGGATGAGCAGTTCTTC. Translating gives CASSIRAMRPDEQFF. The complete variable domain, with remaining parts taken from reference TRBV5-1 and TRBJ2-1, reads KAGVTQTPRYLIKTRGQQVTLSCSPISGHRSVSWYQQTPGQGLQFLFEYFSETQRNKGNFPGRFSGRQFSNSRSEMNVSTLELGDSALYLCASSIRAMRPDEQFFGPGTRLTVL.

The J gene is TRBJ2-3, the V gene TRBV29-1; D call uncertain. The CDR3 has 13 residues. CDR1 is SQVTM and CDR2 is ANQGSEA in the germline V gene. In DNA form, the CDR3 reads TGCAGTGCACCGGTGTTTAGCACAGATACGCAGTATTTT. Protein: CSAPVFSTDTQYF.

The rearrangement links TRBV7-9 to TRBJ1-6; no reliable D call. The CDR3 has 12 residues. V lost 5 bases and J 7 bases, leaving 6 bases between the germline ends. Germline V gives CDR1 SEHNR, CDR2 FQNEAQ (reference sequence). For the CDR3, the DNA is TGTGCCAGCAGCGCCGAGAATTCACCCCTCCACTTT. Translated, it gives CASSAENSPLHF.

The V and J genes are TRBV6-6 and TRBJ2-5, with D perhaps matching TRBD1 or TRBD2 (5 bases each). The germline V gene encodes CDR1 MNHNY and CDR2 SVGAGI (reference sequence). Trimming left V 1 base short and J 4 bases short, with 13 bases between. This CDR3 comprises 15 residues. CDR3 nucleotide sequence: TGTGCCAGCAGTTACTACGTTTGTGGGGGAGAGACCCAGTACTTC. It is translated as CASSYYVCGGETQYF.

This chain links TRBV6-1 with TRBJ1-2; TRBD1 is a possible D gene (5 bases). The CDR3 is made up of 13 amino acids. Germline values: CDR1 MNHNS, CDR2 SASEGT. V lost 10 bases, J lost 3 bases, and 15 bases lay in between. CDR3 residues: CATPPRGDYGYTF. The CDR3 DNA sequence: TGTGCCACCCCCCCGCGAGGGGACTATGGCTACACCTTC.

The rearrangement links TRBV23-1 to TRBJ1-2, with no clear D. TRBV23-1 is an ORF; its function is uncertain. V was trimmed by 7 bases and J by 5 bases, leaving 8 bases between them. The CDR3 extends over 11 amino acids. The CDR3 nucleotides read TGCGCCAGCAAGCCGGGGTATGGCTACACCTTC. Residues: CASKPGYGYTF.

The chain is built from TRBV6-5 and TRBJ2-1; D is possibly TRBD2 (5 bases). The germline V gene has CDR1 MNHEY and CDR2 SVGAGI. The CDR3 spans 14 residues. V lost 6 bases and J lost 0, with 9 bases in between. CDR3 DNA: TGTGCCAGCAGGGATCGGGGCTCCTACAATGAGCAGTTCTTC. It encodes CASRDRGSYNEQFF.

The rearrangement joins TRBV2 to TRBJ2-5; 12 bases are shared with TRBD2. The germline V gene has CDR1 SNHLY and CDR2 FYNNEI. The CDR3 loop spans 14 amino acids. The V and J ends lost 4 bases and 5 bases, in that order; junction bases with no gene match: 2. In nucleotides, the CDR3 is TGTGCCAGCAGTGGACTAGCGGGGGTGGAGACCCAGTACTTC. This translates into CASSGLAGVETQYF.

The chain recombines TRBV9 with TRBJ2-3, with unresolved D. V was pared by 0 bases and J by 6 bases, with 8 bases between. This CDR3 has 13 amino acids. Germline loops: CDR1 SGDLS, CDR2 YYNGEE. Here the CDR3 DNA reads TGTGCCAGCAGCGTAGACGGTATGGATACGCAGTATTTT. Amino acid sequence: CASSVDGMDTQYF.

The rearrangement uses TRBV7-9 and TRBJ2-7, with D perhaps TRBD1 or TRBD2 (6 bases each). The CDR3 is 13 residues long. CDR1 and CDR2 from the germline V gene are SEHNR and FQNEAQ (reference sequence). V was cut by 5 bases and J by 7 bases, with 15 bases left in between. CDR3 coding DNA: TGTGCCAGCAGCCCGAAGGGGGGCGAGGAGCAGTACTTC. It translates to CASSPKGGEEQYF.

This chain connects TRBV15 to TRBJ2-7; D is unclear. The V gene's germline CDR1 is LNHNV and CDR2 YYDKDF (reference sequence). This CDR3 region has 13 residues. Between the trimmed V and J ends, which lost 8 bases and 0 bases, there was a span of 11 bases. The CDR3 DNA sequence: TGTGCCACCGGCGGTGCCCTCTCCTACGAGCAGTACTTC. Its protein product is CATGGALSYEQYF.